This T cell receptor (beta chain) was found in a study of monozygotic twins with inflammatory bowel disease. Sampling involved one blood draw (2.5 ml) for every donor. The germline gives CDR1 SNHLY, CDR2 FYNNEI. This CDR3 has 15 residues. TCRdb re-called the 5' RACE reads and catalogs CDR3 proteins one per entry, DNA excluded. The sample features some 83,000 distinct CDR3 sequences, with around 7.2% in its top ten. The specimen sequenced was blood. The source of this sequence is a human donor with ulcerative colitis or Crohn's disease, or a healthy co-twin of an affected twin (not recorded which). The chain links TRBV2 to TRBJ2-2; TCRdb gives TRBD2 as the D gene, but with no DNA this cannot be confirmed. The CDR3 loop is CASRLAARTTGELFF.